This TCR beta chain originates from a study of early T cells in non-severe SARS-CoV-2 infection. Study-level information: Unsorted whole-blood RNA was sequenced in bulk, leaving chains unpaired. Points from the study as a whole: VDJdb matches were skewed toward anti-spike CD8 T cell responses.

In the case of this clonotype: Its antigen is still unknown.

Individual cDNA molecules carried attached unique molecular identifiers. In TCRdb, the 5' RACE reads were re-called with MiXCR into one record per CDR3 protein. The profile shows approximately 100,000 distinct CDR3 sequences, approximately 10% of them singletons. Material: whole blood. This clonotype was obtained from an adult who was a healthcare worker with PCR-confirmed SARS-CoV-2 infection or an uninfected control (not recorded which).

CDR3 amino acids: CASSFSGPHFF. The CDR3 region has the DNA TGTGCCAGCAGTTTTTCGGGACCTCACTTCTTC. This rearrangement joins TRBV28 to TRBJ2-1; D possibly matches TRBD1 or TRBD2 (5 bases each). With 3 bases removed from V and 16 bases from J, the gap between germline ends came to 13 bases. The germline V gene has CDR1 MDHEN and CDR2 SYDVKM. CDR3 size: 11 residues. The full variable domain, rest sourced from reference TRBV28 and TRBJ2-1, is DVKVTQSSRYLVKRTGEKVFLECVQDMDHENMFWYRQDPGLGLRLIYFSYDVKMKEKGDIPEGYSVSREKKERFSLILESASTNQTSMYLCASSFSGPHFFGPGTRLTVL.